These 32 T cell receptor beta chains originate from one sample sequenced in a study of control samples from healthy donors and cancer patients. Profiled with immunoSEQ multiplex PCR; TCRdb holds only in-frame clones, not every one. The sample lists about 89,000 clones; roughly 86% were seen once. The specimen was blood. Source of these receptors: a young man in good health.

The gene calls are TRBV27 and TRBJ1-2; 9 bases map to TRBD1. Germline V gene data show CDR1 as MNHEY and CDR2 as SMNVEV (reference sequence). The CDR3 is 17 residues long. V lost 5 bases and J lost 3; bases outside the gene matches: 13. The CDR3 DNA sequence: TGTGCCAGCAGTCCCCTGCAGTACAGGGGGCTGGACTATGGCTACACCTTC. This gives the protein CASSPLQYRGLDYGYTF.

The chain combines TRBV5-1 with TRBJ1-2; D unclear. Germline CDR1 is SGHRS and CDR2 is YFSETQ. Trimming pared 4 bases from V and 0 bases from J, leaving 10 bases between. The CDR3 totals 14 residues. CDR3 amino acids: CASSTSGTNYGYTF. CDR3 bases: TGCGCCAGCAGCACCTCAGGAACTAACTATGGCTACACCTTC. Looking up the rest from reference TRBV5-1 and TRBJ1-2 gives the full variable domain: KAGVTQTPRYLIKTRGQQVTLSCSPISGHRSVSWYQQTPGQGLQFLFEYFSETQRNKGNFPGRFSGRQFSNSRSEMNVSTLELGDSALYLCASSTSGTNYGYTFGSGTRLTVV.

This chain connects TRBV5-6 to TRBJ2-5; 7 nucleotides align to TRBD2. In germline, CDR1 is SGHDT, CDR2 YYEEEE. V gave up 3 bases and J gave up 5 bases; unmatched junction bases: 10. The CDR3 runs 15 residues. The chain's CDR3 is CASSSLRGGLETQYF. As DNA, the CDR3 is TGTGCCAGCAGCTCGCTCCGGGGAGGGCTGGAGACCCAGTACTTC.

The rearrangement uses TRBV19 and TRBJ2-1; 9 bases line up with TRBD2. The CDR3 runs 15 residues. CDR1 is LNHDA and CDR2 is SQIVND in the germline V gene (reference sequence). Trimming at V came to 7 bases and at J to 0 bases, leaving 4 bases not matched to a gene. CDR3 sequence: CASTLAGSSYNEQFF. CDR3 DNA: TGTGCCAGTACCCTAGCGGGGAGCTCCTACAATGAGCAGTTCTTC.

The V and J genes are TRBV6-1 and TRBJ1-1, with 7 bases fitting TRBD1. The CDR3 is 14 residues long. The V gene's germline CDR1 is MNHNS and CDR2 SASEGT. V gave up 3 bases and J gave up 4 bases; unmatched junction bases: 5. The CDR3, as DNA: TGTGCCAGCAGTGAGGGCAGGGGGTCCACTGAAGCTTTCTTT. It yields the protein CASSEGRGSTEAFF.

The J gene is TRBJ1-2, the V gene TRBV7-2; D uncertain. V lost 5 bases, J lost 6 bases, and 13 bases lay in between. Germline assignment: CDR1 SGHTA and CDR2 FQGNSA. The CDR3 is made up of 13 amino acids. CDR3 region: CASSGQGAHGYTF. The CDR3 DNA reads as TGTGCCAGCAGCGGCCAAGGCGCCCATGGCTACACCTTC.

This chain joins TRBV7-8 and TRBJ1-1; 10 bases agree with TRBD1. This CDR3 comprises 14 residues. Germline assignment: CDR1 SGHVS and CDR2 FQNEAQ. Unmatched junction bases numbered 2, after V lost 6 bases and J lost 1 base. The DNA for the CDR3 is TGTGCCAGCAGTCGGGACAGGGGGAACACTGAAGCTTTCTTT. Translation gives CASSRDRGNTEAFF.

This clone was observed a few times. The chain employs TRBV30 and TRBJ2-7, with 11 bases aligning to TRBD1. V lost 1 base, J lost 4 bases, and 9 bases stayed unmatched. The CDR3 is 16 amino acids. Germline V gene data show CDR1 as GTSNPN and CDR2 as SVGIG (reference sequence). CDR3 amino acids: CAWSGPGTGGWYEQYF. The CDR3 bases are TGTGCCTGGAGTGGACCCGGGACAGGGGGATGGTACGAGCAGTACTTC.

This chain uses TRBV9 with TRBJ2-7, with D unclear. Germline V gives CDR1 SGDLS, CDR2 YYNGEE. V lost 0 bases and J 5 bases, leaving 15 bases between the germline ends. The CDR3 has 15 amino acids. The CDR3: CASSVGLSWRDEQYF. CDR3 nucleotides: TGTGCCAGCAGCGTAGGACTTTCTTGGCGCGACGAGCAGTACTTC.

This clone was seen once. The chain is built from TRBV19 and TRBJ1-1; tentatively, D is TRBD1 (5 bases). The CDR3 length is 15 residues. V was clipped by 7 bases and J by 3 bases, with 18 bases between them. Germline assignment: CDR1 LNHDA and CDR2 SQIVND (reference sequence). The CDR3 sequence is CASTNMQGWHTEAFF. The CDR3 DNA reads as TGTGCCAGTACCAACATGCAGGGTTGGCACACTGAAGCTTTCTTT. Drawing the rest from reference TRBV19 and TRBJ1-1, the complete variable domain is DGGITQSPKYLFRKEGQNVTLSCEQNLNHDAMYWYRQDPGQGLRLIYYSQIVNDFQKGDIAEGYSVSREKKESFPLTVTSAQKNPTAFYLCASTNMQGWHTEAFFGQGTRLTVV.

The chain couples TRBV6-1 to TRBJ2-7; tentatively, D is TRBD2 (5 bases). V lost 3 bases, J lost 3 bases, and 15 bases lay in between. In germline, CDR1 is MNHNS, CDR2 SASEGT. There are 15 residues in the CDR3. The CDR3 DNA reads as TGTGCCAGCAGTGATTTCACCGGGGAGATCTACGAGCAGTACGTC. Its protein is CASSDFTGEIYEQYV.

This chain connects TRBV19 to TRBJ1-2; D is perhaps TRBD1 (6 bases). CDR3 size: 18 residues. V was shortened by 10 bases and J by 6 bases, with 33 bases between the two germline ends. From germline, CDR1 is LNHDA and CDR2 SQIVND (reference sequence). In DNA, the CDR3 is TGTGCCACGACCTCGACTCCGCAGGGAGGGGGTTTTCGGGATGGCTACACCTTC. It yields the protein CATTSTPQGGGFRDGYTF.

The V gene is TRBV19, the J gene TRBJ2-2, with a weak D call TRBD1 (6 bases). Germline loops: CDR1 LNHDA, CDR2 SQIVND (reference sequence). The CDR3 contains 15 residues. Trimming stripped 5 bases from V and 4 bases from J, with 14 bases between. This chain's CDR3 is CASSLRGTSTGELFF. The CDR3 region has the DNA TGTGCCAGTAGTTTGAGGGGGACGTCCACCGGGGAGCTGTTTTTT.

The CDR3 bases are TGTGCCAGCAGCTTAGAGGGGAACAATGAGCAGTTCTTC. Amino acids: CASSLEGNNEQFF. The chain has TRBV7-9 and TRBJ2-1, with a possible D match to TRBD1 (5 bases). Germline CDR1 is SEHNR and CDR2 is FQNEAQ (reference sequence). This CDR3 has 13 amino acids. Trimming pared 1 base from V and 5 bases from J, leaving 6 bases between.

This chain uses TRBV19 with TRBJ2-5, with 7 bases aligning to TRBD2. This CDR3 is built from 14 residues. V was clipped by 4 bases and J by 2 bases; unmatched bases: 4. From germline, CDR1 is LNHDA and CDR2 SQIVND (reference sequence). For the CDR3, the DNA is TGTGCCAGTAGTAGTATGGGGGGGCAAGAGACCCAGTACTTC. Translation: CASSSMGGQETQYF.

The rearrangement links TRBV30 to TRBJ2-7; D is possibly TRBD1 (6 bases). Germline CDR1 GTSNPN, CDR2 SVGIG (reference sequence). V lost 3 bases and J 2 bases, leaving 20 bases between the germline ends. CDR3 length: 16 residues. The CDR3, as DNA: TGTGCCTGGAGAGGGACCCGGGACACTAAAGCCTACGAGCAGTACGTC. It codes for CAWRGTRDTKAYEQYV.

The rearrangement joins TRBV4-2 to TRBJ1-5, with TRBD1 matching over 10 bases. Germline trimming cut 3 bases from V and 4 bases from J; bases unmatched to any gene: 6. Germline CDR1 reads LGHNA; CDR2 reads YNFKEQ. This CDR3 has 16 residues. The CDR3 reads CASSQHWTGGNQPQHF. The CDR3 DNA reads TGTGCCAGCAGCCAGCATTGGACAGGGGGAAATCAGCCCCAGCATTTT.

V usage is TRBV5-4 and J usage is TRBJ1-3; no definite D call. Trimming removed 4 bases at V and 3 bases at J, with 5 bases between. This CDR3 has 12 residues. The germline CDR1 and CDR2 sequences are SGHNT and YYREEE (reference sequence). In DNA form, the CDR3 reads TGTGCCAGCAGCGGGGATGGAAACACCATATATTTT. Its protein is CASSGDGNTIYF.

The V gene is TRBV12-3 or TRBV12-4, the J gene TRBJ2-5; D perhaps matches TRBD1 (7 bases). The CDR3 is 12 amino acids. Trimming took off 6 bases at V and 13 bases at J, with 18 bases between the two ends. CDR3 DNA sequence: TGTGCCAGCAGCCCGACAGGGTGGGAGGTGTACTTC. The encoded protein is CASSPTGWEVYF.

V is TRBV30 and J is TRBJ2-7, with D tentatively TRBD2 (7 bases). Germline V lookup: CDR1 GTSNPN, CDR2 SVGIG (reference sequence). This CDR3 spans 15 amino acids. V shed 2 bases and J shed 2 bases, with 16 bases lying between them. The chain's CDR3 is CAWSPGGAIPYEQYV. For the CDR3, the DNA is TGTGCCTGGAGTCCTGGGGGGGCTATCCCCTACGAGCAGTACGTC.

The genes are TRBV19 and TRBJ1-1, with TRBD1 identical over 9 bases. Germline V gene lookup returns CDR1 LNHDA and CDR2 SQIVND (reference sequence). This CDR3 spans 13 amino acids. Trimming at V came to 6 bases and at J to 10 bases, leaving 9 bases not matched to a gene. Written as DNA, the CDR3 is TGTGCCAGTAGCTACGACAGGGGGTCGGTAGCTTTCTTT. This encodes CASSYDRGSVAFF.

This chain joins TRBV6-5 and TRBJ2-1; D is perhaps TRBD1 (5 bases). V was shortened by 7 bases and J by 7 bases, with 14 bases between the two germline ends. CDR1 and CDR2 (germline): MNHEY, SVGAGI. CDR3 size: 13 residues. CDR3 nucleotide sequence: TGTGCCAGCAATCCCTTAGGGGCGAATGAGCAGTTCTTC. Amino acids: CASNPLGANEQFF.

V and J are TRBV10-2 and TRBJ1-2; 8 positions match TRBD1. Germline assignment: CDR1 WSHSY and CDR2 SAAADI. V lost 5 bases to trimming and J lost 2 bases; unmatched junction nucleotides: 4. CDR3 length: 14 residues. The CDR3 nucleotides are TGCGCCAGCAGTAAGGCAGGGGGCAACTATGGCTACACCTTC. It encodes CASSKAGGNYGYTF.

The chain links TRBV27 to TRBJ2-2; a weak D match, TRBD1 (6 bases). The CDR3 totals 15 residues. Per the germline V gene, CDR1 is MNHEY and CDR2 is SMNVEV (reference sequence). Trimming shortened V by 4 bases and J by 2 bases, and 11 bases separated the two germline ends. CDR3 sequence (DNA): TGTGCCAGCAGTTGGGGGACACATAACACCGGGGAGCTGTTTTTT. It yields the protein CASSWGTHNTGELFF.

V and J are TRBV21-1 and TRBJ1-3. TRBV21-1 is a recognized pseudogene. The CDR3 length is 15 residues. In DNA form, the CDR3 reads TGTGCCAGCAGCAAAGTTCCCGGGCTTAGTAACACCATATATTTT. Protein product: CASSKVPGLSNTIYF.

The chain couples TRBV24-1 to TRBJ2-1, with TRBD2 matching over 13 bases. The length of the CDR3 is 18 residues. The V segment lost 4 bases and the J segment 4 bases; nucleotides outside the gene matches: 9. The germline gives CDR1 KGHDR, CDR2 SFDVKD. The CDR3 DNA is TGTGCCACCAGTGACTCTCGGACTAGCGGGGGCCTATACAATGAGCAGTTCTTC. It translates to CATSDSRTSGGLYNEQFF.

This clone was detected only once. This chain uses TRBV5-4 with TRBJ2-5, with D possibly called TRBD1 or TRBD2 (5 bases each). The CDR3 has 17 amino acids. V lost 0 bases to trimming and J lost 2 bases, with 17 bases between them. Germline V CDR1 and CDR2: SGHNT, YYREEE (reference sequence). The CDR3 bases are TGTGCCAGCAGCTTGGCGAGGCAGGGAGATTTACAAGAGACCCAGTACTTC. It encodes CASSLARQGDLQETQYF.

The gene calls are TRBV18 and TRBJ2-3; 10 nucleotides line up with TRBD2. Germline CDR1 reads KGHSH; CDR2 reads LQKENI. CDR3 length equals 18 residues. V lost 1 base to trimming and J lost 4 bases; unmatched junction nucleotides: 11. CDR3 DNA: TGTGCCAGCTCACCACAAAGACTAGCGGGTGTCAAGGCAGATACGCAGTATTTT. Encoded protein: CASSPQRLAGVKADTQYF.

CDR3 coding DNA: TGTGCCAGCAGCATAAAGCAAGGAGGAGGCGAGCAGTACGTC. This translates into CASSIKQGGGEQYV. This chain links TRBV7-2 with TRBJ2-7; D is possibly TRBD2 (5 bases). The CDR3 extends over 14 amino acids. Germline CDR1 reads SGHTA; CDR2 reads FQGNSA. Trimming pared 5 bases from V and 6 bases from J, leaving 17 bases between.

The chain is built from TRBV10-2 and TRBJ1-5; D uncertain. CDR3 size: 12 residues. V was clipped by 3 bases and J by 7 bases, with 7 bases between them. Germline lookup yields CDR1 WSHSY and CDR2 SAAADI. DNA of the CDR3: TGCGCCAGCAGTGATGTGGCCCAGCCCCAGCATTTT. Translation gives CASSDVAQPQHF.

CDR3 amino acids: CASSLSLADTGELFF. CDR3 coding DNA: TGCGCCAGCAGCTTGTCTCTAGCGGACACCGGGGAGCTGTTTTTT. This rearrangement joins TRBV5-1 to TRBJ2-2; the match to TRBD2 covers 7 bases. Germline V gene lookup returns CDR1 SGHRS and CDR2 YFSETQ. J gave up 3 bases and V 1 base, and 3 bases lay outside the gene matches. CDR3 length equals 15 residues.

The chain combines TRBV27 with TRBJ2-6; D is undetermined. CDR3 length equals 16 residues. Germline lookup yields CDR1 MNHEY and CDR2 SMNVEV (reference sequence). V dropped 2 bases and J dropped 0 bases, with 8 bases sitting between them. DNA of the CDR3: TGTGCCAGCAGTTTACGTGGCCTCTCTGGGGCCAACGTCCTGACTTTC. It codes for CASSLRGLSGANVLTF.